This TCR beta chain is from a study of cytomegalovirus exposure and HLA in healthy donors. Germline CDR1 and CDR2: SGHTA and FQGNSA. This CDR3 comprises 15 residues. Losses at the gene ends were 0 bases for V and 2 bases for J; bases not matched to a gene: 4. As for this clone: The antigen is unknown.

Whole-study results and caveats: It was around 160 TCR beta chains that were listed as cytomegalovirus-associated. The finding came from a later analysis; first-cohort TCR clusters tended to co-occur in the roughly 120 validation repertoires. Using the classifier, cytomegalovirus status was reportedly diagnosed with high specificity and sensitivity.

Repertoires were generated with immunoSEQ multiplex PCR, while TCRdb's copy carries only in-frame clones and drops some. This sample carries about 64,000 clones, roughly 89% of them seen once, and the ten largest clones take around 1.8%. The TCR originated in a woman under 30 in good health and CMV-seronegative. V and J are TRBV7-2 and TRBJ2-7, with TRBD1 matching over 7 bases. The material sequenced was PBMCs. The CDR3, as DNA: TGTGCCAGCAGCTTAGCGCCGGGACAGACCTACGAGCAGTACTTC. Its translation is CASSLAPGQTYEQYF.